The 32 T cell receptor beta chains presented below share a single source sample, sequenced in a study of blood T cells in healthy people across ages. The use of a sample-barcoded 5' primer and a J-beta primer mix characterized a second PCR of about 6 to 12 cycles. MiXCR, run by TCRdb on the 5' RACE reads, gives a single entry per CDR3 protein. The sample has around 850,000 distinct CDR3 sequences, about 34% seen once. Sequencing was performed on blood. These receptors originate from a young man in good health.

This clonotype was detected many times. The chain uses TRBV18 and TRBJ1-2; TRBD1 matches at 7 bases. The CDR3 loop spans 14 amino acids. Germline CDR1 is KGHSH and CDR2 is LQKENI. J was trimmed by 0 bases and V by 6 bases; bases with no gene match: 4. The chain's CDR3 is CASSRDSSNYGYTF. The CDR3 DNA follows: TGTGCCAGCTCCAGGGACAGTTCTAACTATGGCTACACCTTC.

CDR3 in amino acids: CSARGQGHRSLHF. The CDR3 nucleotides read TGCAGTGCTAGAGGACAGGGGCATCGCTCCCTCCACTTT. The chain employs TRBV20-1 and TRBJ1-6, with 8 nucleotides matching TRBD1. Germline V gives CDR1 DFQATT, CDR2 SNEGSKA (reference sequence). V was clipped by 1 base and J by 14 bases; unmatched bases: 7. The length of the CDR3 is 13 residues.

Only a few counts were recorded for this clonotype. This chain joins TRBV9 and TRBJ2-2; D uncertain. V was trimmed by 0 bases and J by 6 bases, leaving 12 bases between them. CDR3 length: 15 residues. Germline-derived CDR1 and CDR2 are SGDLS and YYNGEE. The CDR3 bases are TGTGCCAGCAGCGTAGTGGAAACTTCACCCGGGGAGCTGTTTTTT. Its translation: CASSVVETSPGELFF.

This clonotype appeared a few times. An end of the junction does not agree with germline; a read error may underlie this. The rearrangement uses TRBV10-3 and TRBJ1-6; 8 nucleotides agree with TRBD1. CDR1 is ENHRY, CDR2 SYGVKD, per germline. This CDR3 is 12 amino acids long. The chain's CDR3 is CAVRQGNSPPHF. DNA of the CDR3: TGTGCCGTCAGACAGGGGAATTCACCCCCCCACTTT.

The sample holds many counts of this clonotype. The CDR3, as DNA: TGCAGTGCTGGGGGGGACAGCATGAACACTGAAGCTTTCTTT. Protein sequence: CSAGGDSMNTEAFF. This sequence joins TRBV20-1 and TRBJ1-1; 7 bases are a match to TRBD1. The CDR3 is 14 residues long. The ends lost 5 bases at V and 0 bases at J; junction bases unmatched: 6. Germline CDR1 DFQATT, CDR2 SNEGSKA (reference sequence).

The rearrangement links TRBV4-3 to TRBJ1-1; weak D call: TRBD1 (5 bases). Trimming removed 0 bases at V and 4 bases at J, with 9 bases between. Germline CDR1 is LGHNA and CDR2 is YSLEER. This CDR3 has 14 residues. CDR3 protein: CASSQEAGSTEAFF. The DNA of the CDR3 is TGCGCCAGCAGCCAAGAAGCAGGGAGCACTGAAGCTTTCTTT.

The chain combines TRBV30 with TRBJ2-7; weak D call: TRBD1 (6 bases). Germline V gene lookup returns CDR1 GTSNPN and CDR2 SVGIG (reference sequence). The germline V and J ends were trimmed by 4 bases and 1 base, with 14 bases remaining between them. This CDR3 comprises 14 residues. CDR3 loop: CAWNVGGSSYEQYF. In DNA, the CDR3 is TGTGCCTGGAATGTTGGGGGCAGTTCCTACGAGCAGTACTTC.

With respect to this clonotype: A read error may account for a junction end that differs from germline. The chain couples TRBV5-1 to TRBJ2-1, with D possibly being TRBD2 (5 bases). The J call is doubtful: the DNA matches TRBJ2-7 better. Germline loops: CDR1 SGHRS, CDR2 YFSETQ. This CDR3 is built from 15 residues. The CDR3 loop is CASRGEGQRSYVQYF. In nucleotides, the CDR3 is TGCGCCAGCAGGGGAGAGGGCCAGCGCTCCTACGTGCAGTACTTC.

In its sample, this clonotype was seen a few times. V is TRBV28 and J is TRBJ1-1; D unresolved. V gave up 5 bases and J gave up 6 bases, with 13 bases separating them. The CDR3 has 13 residues. CDR1 MDHEN and CDR2 SYDVKM come from the germline V gene. The chain's CDR3 is CASSLPAFAEAFF. The CDR3 DNA sequence: TGTGCCAGCAGTCTCCCCGCGTTCGCTGAAGCTTTCTTT.

In the case of this clonotype: This may be a read error, as it is one base from a much larger clone. V gene TRBV2 combines with J gene TRBJ2-4; D possibly uses TRBD1 or TRBD2 (6 bases each). The J call may be wrong; the DNA end is better matched by TRBJ2-5. CDR3 size: 15 residues. CDR1 and CDR2 from the germline V gene are SNHLY and FYNNEI. The CDR3 sequence: CASRKWGAFMETQYF. The DNA of the CDR3 is TGTGCCAGCAGGAAGTGGGGGGCTTTTATGGAGACCCAGTACTTC.

This clonotype was seen at least ten times. The V and J genes are TRBV28 and TRBJ2-7; possibly TRBD1 for D (6 bases). The CDR3 loop spans 14 amino acids. The germline gives CDR1 MDHEN, CDR2 SYDVKM. The V and J ends lost 2 bases and 7 bases respectively, with 15 bases between them. The CDR3 reads CASSLRWGLGEQYF. In nucleotides, the CDR3 is TGTGCCAGCAGTTTAAGGTGGGGGCTGGGGGAGCAGTACTTC.

CDR3 sequence: CATSRDLRAGLQETQYF. The CDR3 nucleotides are TGTGCCACCAGCAGAGATTTGAGGGCAGGGCTCCAAGAGACCCAGTACTTC. The chain joins TRBV15 to TRBJ2-5, with D perhaps matching TRBD1 or TRBD2 (5 bases each). Germline values: CDR1 LNHNV, CDR2 YYDKDF (reference sequence). The CDR3 extends over 17 amino acids. With 0 bases removed from V and 1 base from J, the gap between germline ends came to 15 bases.

This clonotype has a single count. The V call is TRBV2, the J call TRBJ2-1, with D possibly TRBD2 on 6 matching bases. CDR1 is SNHLY, CDR2 FYNNEI, per germline. CDR3 length equals 13 residues. The V end was cut by 0 bases, the J end by 13 bases, with 13 bases between. CDR3 nucleotide sequence: TGTGCCAGCAGTGAAGCGAGGGCGGGGATTCAGTTCTTC. This encodes CASSEARAGIQFF. Using reference TRBV2 and TRBJ2-1 for the parts outside the CDR3, the full variable domain is EPEVTQTPSHQVTQMGQEVILRCVPISNHLYFYWYRQILGQKVEFLVSFYNNEISEKSEIFDDQFSVERPDGSNFTLKIRSTKLEDSAMYFCASSEARAGIQFFGPGTRLTVL.

The chain carries TRBV12-3 or TRBV12-4 and TRBJ2-1; 7 nucleotides line up with TRBD1. The DNA end is a closer match to TRBJ2-7, so the J assignment may be wrong. The CDR3 length is 15 residues. CDR3 loop: CASSLSATGHNEQYF. The CDR3 bases are TGTGCCAGCAGTTTATCCGCGACAGGGCACAATGAGCAGTACTTC.

J is TRBJ1-1 and V is TRBV15; the D is unclear. This CDR3 is built from 12 residues. Trimming removed 6 bases at V and 1 base at J, with 6 bases between. Germline-derived CDR1 and CDR2 are LNHNV and YYDKDF (reference sequence). The chain's CDR3 is CATSWENTEAFF. The CDR3 DNA is TGTGCCACCAGTTGGGAGAACACTGAAGCTTTCTTT.

This clonotype was picked up one time. This chain connects TRBV4-3 to TRBJ1-6; the D is unclear. Germline CDR1 reads LGHNA; CDR2 reads YSLEER. The V gene lost 2 bases and the J gene lost 7 bases, with 9 bases spanning the gap. This CDR3 spans 14 amino acids. CDR3 nucleotides: TGCGCCAGCAGCCAACTACGGACCAATTCACCCCTCCACTTT. It encodes CASSQLRTNSPLHF.

As to this clonotype: A much larger clone lies one base from this, so it may be a read error. The chain recombines TRBV24-1 with TRBJ2-5; 9 bases line up with TRBD1. The CDR3 length is 14 residues. V was pared by 5 bases and J by 11 bases, with 11 bases of the junction left unmatched. The germline V gene has CDR1 KGHDR and CDR2 SFDVKD. CDR3 in DNA: TGTGCCACCAGTGCCTCGGACAGGGGAGGTGAGCAGTACTTC. Protein: CATSASDRGGEQYF.

This clonotype was observed a few times. The genes are TRBV7-2 and TRBJ1-2, with D uncertain. Germline assignment: CDR1 SGHTA and CDR2 FQGNSA. CDR3 length: 14 amino acids. Trimming left V 4 bases short and J 4 bases short, with 13 bases between. CDR3 amino acids: CASSSGADFYGYTF. CDR3 coding DNA: TGTGCCAGCAGCTCCGGTGCAGATTTCTATGGCTACACCTTC.

This clonotype was observed a few times. This sequence joins TRBV20-1 and TRBJ2-7; D gene unclear. Trimming cost V 4 bases and J 2 bases, with 15 bases left between them. Germline CDR1 reads DFQATT; CDR2 reads SNEGSKA (reference sequence). CDR3 length equals 14 residues. As DNA, the CDR3 is TGCAGTGCTACCGGAACCCAAACAACCTACGAGCAGTACTTC. Protein product: CSATGTQTTYEQYF.

The rearrangement links TRBV12-3 or TRBV12-4 to TRBJ2-7; possibly TRBD1 for D (5 bases). Trimming shortened V by 8 bases and J by 7 bases, and 18 bases separated the two germline ends. The CDR3 is 13 residues long. The chain's CDR3 is CASAFRGADEQYF. CDR3 in DNA: TGTGCCAGCGCTTTTAGGGGCGCGGATGAGCAGTACTTC.

This chain uses TRBV29-1 with TRBJ1-2; D call uncertain. Germline CDR1 SQVTM, CDR2 ANQGSEA. CDR3 length: 14 amino acids. V lost 3 bases and J lost 0, with 11 bases in between. CDR3 sequence: CSVEVREANYGYTF. The CDR3 DNA is TGCAGCGTTGAGGTGCGGGAGGCTAACTATGGCTACACCTTC. Variable domain in full (rest from reference TRBV29-1 and TRBJ1-2): SAVISQKPSRDICQRGTSLTIQCQVDSQVTMMFWYRQQPGQSLTLIATANQGSEATYESGFVIDKFPISRPNLTFSTLTVSNMSPEDSSIYLCSVEVREANYGYTFGSGTRLTVV.

The table lists this clonotype with many counts. This chain connects TRBV20-1 to TRBJ2-3; 10 nucleotides match TRBD1. There are 13 residues in the CDR3. Germline V CDR1 and CDR2: DFQATT, SNEGSKA (reference sequence). The V and J ends lost 6 bases and 4 bases, in that order; junction bases with no gene match: 4. The CDR3 protein is CSARQGAADTQYF. In DNA, the CDR3 is TGCAGTGCCCGACAGGGGGCTGCAGATACGCAGTATTTT.

Only a few counts were recorded for this clonotype. The J gene is TRBJ1-5, the V gene TRBV12-3 or TRBV12-4, with 7 bases aligning to TRBD1. V trimming: 6 bases; J trimming: 0 bases; junction bases outside the gene matches: 11. The CDR3 extends over 17 amino acids. CDR3 nucleotide sequence: TGTGCCAGCAGCACACCGGGACAGTTCTATAGCAATCAGCCCCAGCATTTT. This sequence encodes CASSTPGQFYSNQPQHF.

This clonotype was picked up many times. The chain uses TRBV12-3 or TRBV12-4 and TRBJ2-3, with a weak D call TRBD1 (6 bases). CDR3 length equals 15 residues. The ends were cut back, 6 bases at V and 2 bases at J, with 15 bases in the middle. CDR3 in amino acids: CASSLWGTPTDTQYF. The DNA for the CDR3 is TGTGCCAGCAGCCTATGGGGGACACCCACAGATACGCAGTATTTT.

About this clonotype: This may come from a read error, since a much larger clone is one base off. The chain links TRBV29-1 to TRBJ2-1, with TRBD1 identical over 7 bases. CDR1 SQVTM and CDR2 ANQGSEA come from the germline V gene. V was clipped by 6 bases and J by 0 bases; unmatched bases: 5. This CDR3 is built from 14 residues. CDR3 sequence: CSVGDRDSYNEQFF. The CDR3, as DNA: TGCAGCGTAGGAGACAGGGACTCCTACAATGAGCAGTTCTTC.

This clonotype was seen a handful of times. The rearrangement links TRBV5-1 to TRBJ2-1, with a weak D call TRBD1 (5 bases). Trimming left V 4 bases short and J 3 bases short, with 14 bases between. The CDR3 has 15 residues. Germline assignment: CDR1 SGHRS and CDR2 YFSETQ. Here the CDR3 DNA reads TGCGCCAGCAGCCCGGACAAGAAGGACTACAATGAGCAGTTCTTC. This translates into CASSPDKKDYNEQFF. Using reference TRBV5-1 and TRBJ2-1 for the parts outside the CDR3, the full variable domain is KAGVTQTPRYLIKTRGQQVTLSCSPISGHRSVSWYQQTPGQGLQFLFEYFSETQRNKGNFPGRFSGRQFSNSRSEMNVSTLELGDSALYLCASSPDKKDYNEQFFGPGTRLTVL.

The chain joins TRBV7-2 to TRBJ1-1; D is possibly TRBD1 (5 bases). CDR3 length: 15 amino acids. Germline CDR1 reads SGHTA; CDR2 reads FQGNSA. Trimming pared 2 bases from V and 4 bases from J, leaving 14 bases between. CDR3 in DNA: TGTGCCAGCAGCTTACGTTTTATTGGGGCCACTGAAGCTTTCTTT. Translating it yields CASSLRFIGATEAFF.

This clonotype has only a few counts. This chain connects TRBV10-3 to TRBJ2-1; 8 bases map to TRBD1. The CDR3 has 15 amino acids. Losses at the gene ends were 0 bases for V and 6 bases for J; bases not matched to a gene: 4. Germline V gives CDR1 ENHRY, CDR2 SYGVKD. Here the CDR3 reads CAISESQGAFNEQFF. The CDR3 region has the DNA TGTGCCATCAGTGAGTCCCAGGGGGCCTTCAATGAGCAGTTCTTC.

This clonotype has only a few counts. V usage is TRBV11-2 and J usage is TRBJ1-5, with D hard to call. The CDR3 spans 13 residues. Per germline, CDR1 SGHAT and CDR2 FQNNGV. V was trimmed by 0 bases and J by 7 bases, leaving 7 bases between them. The CDR3 here is CASSLDKFQPQHF. The CDR3 coding sequence is TGTGCCAGCAGCTTAGATAAATTCCAGCCCCAGCATTTT.

The chain employs TRBV12-3 or TRBV12-4 and TRBJ2-1, with 7 bases identical to TRBD2. The J call may be in error: the DNA end matches TRBJ2-7 better. The CDR3 sequence is 14 residues long. CDR3 nucleotides: TGTGCCAGCACCGGGGGGAGCTCATACAATGAGCAGTACTTC. It encodes CASTGGSSYNEQYF.

The V gene is TRBV12-3 or TRBV12-4, the J gene TRBJ2-1; 10 positions agree with TRBD2. This CDR3 is 16 amino acids long. Trimming cost V 5 bases and J 6 bases; bases outside gene matches: 10. Here the CDR3 DNA reads TGTGCCAGCAGTCTTAGGGCTAGCGGGGGTCCCAATGAGCAGTTCTTC. Its protein is CASSLRASGGPNEQFF.

Many counts were recorded for this clonotype. The chain joins TRBV12-5 to TRBJ2-3; D perhaps matches TRBD2 (5 bases). Germline CDR1 reads LGHNT; CDR2 reads FRNRAP. The CDR3 runs to 17 residues. The germline V and J ends were trimmed by 1 base and 1 base, with 15 bases remaining between them. The CDR3 spells CASGLGGWGDGTDTQYF. DNA for the CDR3: TGTGCTAGTGGTTTGGGGGGTTGGGGAGACGGCACAGATACGCAGTATTTT.